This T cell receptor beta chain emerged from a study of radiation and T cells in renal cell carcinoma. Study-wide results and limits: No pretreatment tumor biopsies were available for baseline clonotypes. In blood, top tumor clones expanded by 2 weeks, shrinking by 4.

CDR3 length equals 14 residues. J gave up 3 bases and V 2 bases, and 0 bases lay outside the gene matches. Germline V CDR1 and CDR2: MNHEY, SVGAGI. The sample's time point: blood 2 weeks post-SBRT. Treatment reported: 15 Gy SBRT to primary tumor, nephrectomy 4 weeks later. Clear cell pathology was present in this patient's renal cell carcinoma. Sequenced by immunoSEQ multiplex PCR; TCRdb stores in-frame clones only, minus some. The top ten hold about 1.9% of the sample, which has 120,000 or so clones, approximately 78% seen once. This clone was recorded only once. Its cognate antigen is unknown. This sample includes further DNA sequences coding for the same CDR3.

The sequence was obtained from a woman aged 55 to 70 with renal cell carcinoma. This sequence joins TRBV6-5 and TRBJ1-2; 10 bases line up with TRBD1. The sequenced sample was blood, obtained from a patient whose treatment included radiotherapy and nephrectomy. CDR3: CASSYGQGDYGYTF. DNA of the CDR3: TGTGCCAGCAGTTACGGACAGGGGGACTATGGCTACACCTTC.